The clone carrying this T cell receptor (beta chain) was counted at least ten times. Its antigen is as yet unknown. The data belong to a study of T cell repertoires in cytomegalovirus infection. Study-level information: HLA-B-restricted CMV epitopes that are well studied, plus recently identified HLA-C-restricted ones, were used by the study. Public TCR beta signature analysis indicated the presence of both CMV infection and matching HLA type.

TCRdb reprocessed the reads via MiXCR and lists one record per CDR3 protein. The data contain roughly 280,000 distinct CDR3 sequences, approximately 22% of them singletons. J gave up 0 bases and V 5 bases, and 10 bases lay outside the gene matches. Germline V gene sequence: CDR1 SGHVS, CDR2 FNYEAQ. This CDR3 comprises 17 residues. This chain links TRBV7-6 with TRBJ2-1; 7 positions match TRBD2. The sequencing used cultured PBMCs, collected from culture after CMV antigen stimulation. The clonotype comes from a human donor in good health (CMV status not recorded). Some clones in this sample may be carry-over from other donors' samples. CDR3 residues: CASSLRLAKSSYNEQFF. The CDR3 DNA sequence: TGTGCCAGCAGCCTCCGACTAGCCAAGAGCTCCTACAATGAGCAGTTCTTC.